Described below is a single TCR beta chain sequence and its context. What it recognizes is unknown. The data are from a study of vaccination and CD4 T cells after COVID-19. Sequencing of the DNA from cultured CD4+ T cells was carried out with the Oncomine TCR Beta short-read assay. Cultured CD4+ T cells yielded the extracted genomic DNA. MiXCR, run by TCRdb on the PCR reads, gives a single entry per CDR3 protein. The repertoire includes 9,900 or so distinct CDR3 sequences, around 32% of them detected once, and 10% to 15% sits in the top ten. Treatment denoted: roughly 10-day PBMC culture with coronavirus spike peptide pools or control peptides (ViraFEST assay). Investigators obtained the unexposed donor's CD4+ T cells before the COVID-19 pandemic (2011-2018). The researchers probed unexposed-donor CD4+ T cells with SARS-CoV-2 S/N and four cold-coronavirus spikes, cells permitting. The clonotype comes from a human donor in good health. Sequencing was performed on CD4+ T cells from blood, cultured in vitro.

The CDR3 spells CSASGLAGALADTQYF. The CDR3 DNA reads as TGCAGTGCTAGCGGACTAGCGGGAGCCCTGGCAGATACGCAGTATTTT. The chain is built from TRBV20-1 and TRBJ2-3; TRBD2 agrees at 13 bases. Per the germline V gene, CDR1 is DFQATT and CDR2 is SNEGSKA (reference sequence). Trimming removed 3 bases from V and 4 bases from J; junction bases left unmatched: 7. The CDR3 extends over 16 amino acids.